This paragraph covers one T cell receptor (beta chain) sequence. This sample stems from a study of cytomegalovirus exposure and HLA in healthy donors. V was shortened by 2 bases and J by 3 bases, with 15 bases between the two germline ends. CDR3 size: 16 residues. Germline loops: CDR1 SGHRS, CDR2 YFSETQ. Method: immunoSEQ multiplex PCR; TCRdb's copy keeps in-frame clones and lacks some. The table has roughly 200,000 clones, approximately 86% seen once; the top ten hold 7.2%. This receptor was identified in a man aged 25-45 years in good health and CMV-seropositive. The sample comprised PBMCs. The rearrangement joins TRBV5-1 to TRBJ2-1; D might be TRBD2 (6 bases). The CDR3: CASSLDNGSGYNEQFF. The CDR3, as DNA: TGCGCCAGCAGCTTAGATAACGGGAGCGGCTACAATGAGCAGTTCTTC.